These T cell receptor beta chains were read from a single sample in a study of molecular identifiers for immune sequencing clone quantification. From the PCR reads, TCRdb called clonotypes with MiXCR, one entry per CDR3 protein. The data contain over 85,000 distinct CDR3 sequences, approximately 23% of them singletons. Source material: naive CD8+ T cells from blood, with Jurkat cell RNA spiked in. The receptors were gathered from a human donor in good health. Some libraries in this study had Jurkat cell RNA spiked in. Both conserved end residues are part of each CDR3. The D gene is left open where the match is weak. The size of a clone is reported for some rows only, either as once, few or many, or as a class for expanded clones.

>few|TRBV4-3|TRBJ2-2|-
CASSTSSRLTGELFF
TGCGCCAGCAGCACCTCTAGTAGGCTCACCGGGGAGCTGTTTTTT
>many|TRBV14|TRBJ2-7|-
CASSQDYGRSYEQYF
TGTGCCAGCAGCCAAGATTACGGGCGGTCCTACGAGCAGTACTTC
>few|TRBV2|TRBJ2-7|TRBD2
CARGSGGPYEQYF
TGTGCCAGAGGCAGCGGGGGCCCCTACGAGCAGTACTTC
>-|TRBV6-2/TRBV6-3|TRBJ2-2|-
CASSYIGELFF
TGTGCCAGCAGTTACATCGGGGAGCTGTTTTTT
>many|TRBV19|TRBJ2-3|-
CASKGRRFADQGGKANTQYF
TGTGCCAGTAAGGGGCGGCGTTTTGCGGACCAAGGTGGGAAAGCGAATACGCAGTATTTT
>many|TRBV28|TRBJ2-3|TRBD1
CASSPTGTGGVDTQYF
TGTGCCAGCAGTCCTACCGGGACAGGGGGCGTAGATACGCAGTATTTT
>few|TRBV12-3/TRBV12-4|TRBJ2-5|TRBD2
CASSLLAGHQETQYF
TGTGCCAGCAGTTTACTAGCGGGACACCAAGAGACCCAGTACTTC
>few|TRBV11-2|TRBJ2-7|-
CASSPALYEQYF
TGTGCCAGCAGCCCCGCTCTCTACGAGCAGTACTTC
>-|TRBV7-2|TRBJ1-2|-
CASSLPGIDYGYTF
TGTGCCAGCAGCTTACCAGGCATCGACTATGGCTACACCTTC
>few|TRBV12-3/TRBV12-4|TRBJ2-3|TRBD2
CASRAGDGYREKGDTQYF
TGTGCCAGCAGGGCGGGGGACGGCTACCGGGAAAAAGGTGATACGCAGTATTTT
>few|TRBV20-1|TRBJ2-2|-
CSARDRQETGELFF
TGCAGTGCTAGAGATCGACAGGAGACCGGGGAGCTGTTTTTT
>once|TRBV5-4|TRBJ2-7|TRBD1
CASSSDRGISEQYF
TGTGCCAGCAGCTCCGACAGGGGGATCAGCGAGCAGTACTTC
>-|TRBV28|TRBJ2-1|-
CASSFRLSYNEQFF
TGTGCCAGCAGTTTCCGGCTCTCCTACAATGAGCAGTTCTTC
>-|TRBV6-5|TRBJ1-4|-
CASSRLQASLEKLFF
TGTGCCAGCAGTCGGCTACAGGCGTCGTTGGAAAAACTGTTTTTT
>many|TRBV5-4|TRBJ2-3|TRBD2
CASSLESLAGYTDTQYF
TGTGCCAGCAGCTTGGAATCTCTAGCGGGGTACACAGATACGCAGTATTTT
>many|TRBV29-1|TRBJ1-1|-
CSAGRGEAEAFF
TGCAGCGCAGGAAGGGGGGAGGCTGAAGCTTTCTTT
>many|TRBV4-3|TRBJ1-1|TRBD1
CASSQGGWPQGANTEAFF
TGCGCCAGCAGCCAGGGAGGTTGGCCCCAGGGGGCGAACACTGAAGCTTTCTTT
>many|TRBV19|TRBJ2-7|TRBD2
CASSPSGSSYEQYF
TGTGCCAGTAGCCCAAGCGGGAGCTCCTACGAGCAGTACTTC
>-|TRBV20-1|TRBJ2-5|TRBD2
CSASTGGVETQYF
TGCAGTGCTAGTACGGGGGGAGTGGAGACCCAGTACTTC
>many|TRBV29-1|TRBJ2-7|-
CSVEDLDSYEQYF
TGCAGCGTTGAAGATTTGGACAGCTACGAGCAGTACTTC
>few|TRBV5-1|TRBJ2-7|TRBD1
CASAPGTGSGPYEQYF
TGCGCCAGCGCCCCCGGGACAGGGTCCGGCCCCTACGAGCAGTACTTC
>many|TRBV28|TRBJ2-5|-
CASSLTVGQETQYF
TGTGCCAGCAGTCTGACGGTGGGGCAAGAGACCCAGTACTTC
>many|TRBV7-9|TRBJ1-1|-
CASSPHYGEAFF
TGTGCCAGCAGCCCCCACTACGGTGAAGCTTTCTTT
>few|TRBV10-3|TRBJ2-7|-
CAISESLATYEQYF
TGTGCCATCAGTGAGTCTCTGGCGACCTACGAGCAGTACTTC
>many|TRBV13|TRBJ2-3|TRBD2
CASSSTAGISGGGTDTQYF
TGTGCCAGCAGCTCGACCGCAGGAATTAGCGGGGGAGGTACAGATACGCAGTATTTT
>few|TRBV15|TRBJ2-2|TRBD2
CATSSRTSGGLRELFF
TGTGCCACCAGCTCAAGGACTAGCGGGGGCCTCAGGGAGCTGTTTTTT
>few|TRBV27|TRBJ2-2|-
CASSLLQERTGELFF
TGTGCCAGCAGTTTATTACAGGAACGCACCGGGGAGCTGTTTTTT
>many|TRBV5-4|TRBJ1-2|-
CASSLAGSSYGYTF
TGTGCCAGCAGCTTGGCAGGGTCGAGCTATGGCTACACCTTC
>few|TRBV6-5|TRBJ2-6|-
CASSYSRGFESSGANVLTF
TGTGCCAGCAGTTACTCGAGAGGGTTCGAAAGCTCTGGGGCCAACGTCCTGACTTTC
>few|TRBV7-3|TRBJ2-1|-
CASSPDGLDNEQFF
TGTGCCAGCAGCCCCGATGGACTGGACAATGAGCAGTTCTTC
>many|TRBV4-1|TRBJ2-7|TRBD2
CASSTSGGAPGEQYF
TGCGCCAGCAGCACTAGCGGGGGGGCCCCCGGCGAGCAGTACTTC
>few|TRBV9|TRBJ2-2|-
CASATEGRPYTGELFF
TGTGCCAGCGCGACCGAGGGTAGACCCTACACCGGGGAGCTGTTTTTT
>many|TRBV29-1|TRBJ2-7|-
CSVEGRPYEQYF
TGCAGCGTTGAAGGACGGCCCTACGAGCAGTACTTC
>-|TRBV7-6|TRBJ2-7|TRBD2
CASSLLLGLAGEQYF
TGTGCCAGCAGCTTACTACTGGGTCTAGCGGGAGAGCAGTACTTC
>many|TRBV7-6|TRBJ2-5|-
CASSFEPGVQETQYF
TGTGCCAGCAGCTTCGAACCGGGGGTCCAAGAGACCCAGTACTTC
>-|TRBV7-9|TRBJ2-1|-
CASTPMRAEEQFF
TGTGCCAGCACCCCAATGAGGGCGGAGGAGCAGTTCTTC
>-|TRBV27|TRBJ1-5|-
CASSTGHSNQPQHF
TGTGCCAGCAGTACAGGACATAGCAATCAGCCCCAGCATTTT
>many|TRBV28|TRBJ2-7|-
CASSLAEAEQYF
TGTGCCAGCAGCCTCGCGGAGGCCGAGCAGTACTTC
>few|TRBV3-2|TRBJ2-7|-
CASSHFRPGLDDEQYF
TGTGCCAGCAGCCATTTTCGCCCGGGACTAGACGACGAGCAGTACTTC
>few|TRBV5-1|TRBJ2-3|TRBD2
CASSSSLAGGYTDTQYF
TGCGCCAGCAGCTCCAGCCTAGCGGGGGGTTACACAGATACGCAGTATTTT
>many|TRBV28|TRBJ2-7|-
CASSAPGTKGYEQYF
TGTGCCAGCAGTGCCCCGGGGACCAAGGGCTACGAGCAGTACTTC